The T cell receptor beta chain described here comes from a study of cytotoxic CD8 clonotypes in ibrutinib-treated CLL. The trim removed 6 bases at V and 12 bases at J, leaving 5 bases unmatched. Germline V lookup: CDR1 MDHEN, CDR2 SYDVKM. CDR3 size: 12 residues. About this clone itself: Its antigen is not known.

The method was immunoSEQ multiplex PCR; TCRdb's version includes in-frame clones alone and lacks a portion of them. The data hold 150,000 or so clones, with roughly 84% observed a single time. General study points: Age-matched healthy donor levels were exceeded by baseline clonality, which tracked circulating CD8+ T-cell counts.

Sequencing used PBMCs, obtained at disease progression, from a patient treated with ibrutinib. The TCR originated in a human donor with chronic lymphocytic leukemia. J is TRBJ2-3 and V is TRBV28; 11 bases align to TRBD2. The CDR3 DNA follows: TGTGCCAGCAGCCGAGGACTAGCGGGTCAGTATTTT. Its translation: CASSRGLAGQYF.